This T cell receptor beta chain was found in a study of brain T cells in children with intractable seizures. Findings and limits, study-wide: Only CDR3 sequence similarity suggested viral specificity, without known HCMV serostatus.

Regarding time point: blood from clinic visit 5 months post-surgery; TSC patient then seizure free. Sequencing was limited to surgery cases with top T cell transcript signatures in brain tissue. The assay was immunoSEQ multiplex PCR, and TCRdb's table has in-frame clones only and misses some. The sample has hundreds of thousands of clones; approximately 93% are singletons. About this clone: Antigen unknown.

J lost 3 bases, V lost 4 bases, and 4 bases had no gene match. From germline, CDR1 is SGDLS and CDR2 YYNGEE. This CDR3 spans 14 amino acids. The source was peripheral blood, collected more than 4 months after surgery. The genes are TRBV9 and TRBJ2-7; TRBD1 matches 10 bases. The sequence derives from a boy in the first two years of life with tuberous sclerosis and intractable seizures. CDR3 loop: CASSPWTGGYEQYF. DNA for the CDR3: TGTGCCAGCAGCCCCTGGACAGGGGGCTACGAGCAGTACTTC.